The 8 T cell receptor beta chains presented below share a single source sample, sequenced in a study of T cells in Graves' hyperthyroidism and ophthalmopathy. Using RNA transcripts as the source, TCR beta CDR3 regions were amplified. The study used the HTBI primer set for a first-round RT-PCR of the TCR CDR3. MiXCR, run by TCRdb on the multiplex PCR reads, gives a single entry per CDR3 protein. The data show under 400,000 distinct CDR3 sequences, with 15% to 20% seen just once and roughly a sixth held by the top ten. The sequenced sample consisted of blood. The receptors were sampled from a woman in her forties with Graves' ophthalmopathy.

At least ten counts were recorded for this clonotype. The CDR3 loop is CASILPGHQPQHF. The DNA for the CDR3 is TGTGCCAGCATCCTGCCGGGGCATCAGCCCCAGCATTTT. This sequence joins TRBV12-3 or TRBV12-4 and TRBJ1-5; possibly TRBD1 for D (5 bases). Trimming shortened V by 7 bases and J by 5 bases, and 12 bases separated the two germline ends. The CDR3 has 13 amino acids.

The CDR3 protein is CASSLGRGPSAYEQYF. The CDR3 bases are TGTGCCAGCAGTTTAGGACGAGGTCCCTCGGCCTACGAGCAGTACTTC. The J gene is TRBJ2-7, the V gene TRBV28; D remains ambiguous. V lost 2 bases and J lost 2, with 16 bases in between. Per the germline V gene, CDR1 is MDHEN and CDR2 is SYDVKM. The CDR3 totals 16 residues.

The genes are TRBV3-1 and TRBJ2-7, with 9 bases identical to TRBD1. This CDR3 contains 15 residues. Per the germline V gene, CDR1 is LGHDT and CDR2 is YNNKEL (reference sequence). Trimming at V came to 3 bases and at J to 7 bases, leaving 10 bases not matched to a gene. The CDR3 nucleotides are TGTGCCAGCAGCCATTCTGGGACAGGGAAAGGGGAGCAGTACTTC. Amino acids: CASSHSGTGKGEQYF.

This clonotype was observed at least ten times. V and J are TRBV28 and TRBJ1-1; the D is unclear. This CDR3 has 15 amino acids. Trimming removed 3 bases from V and 1 base from J, with 12 bases in between. The germline V gene has CDR1 MDHEN and CDR2 SYDVKM. The CDR3 reads CASSFRGYRNTEAFF. CDR3 in DNA: TGTGCCAGCAGTTTCAGAGGTTATCGGAACACTGAAGCTTTCTTT.

The sample holds many counts of this clonotype. The chain carries TRBV27 and TRBJ2-2; unclear D gene. The CDR3 runs 14 residues. The germline V gene has CDR1 MNHEY and CDR2 SMNVEV (reference sequence). V lost 7 bases and J lost 2, with 11 bases in between. This CDR3 is CASMYSYNTGELFF. The CDR3 nucleotides read TGTGCCAGCATGTACTCCTATAACACCGGGGAGCTGTTTTTT.

This clonotype was picked up many times. Here the CDR3 DNA reads TGTGCCAGCGCCCGCCTTGGGACCCAAGAGACCCAGTACTTC. Its translation is CASARLGTQETQYF. The chain uses TRBV25-1 and TRBJ2-5, with D perhaps TRBD1 or TRBD2 (5 bases each). Trimming cost V 8 bases and J 1 base, with 14 bases left between them. The CDR3 is 14 amino acids. Germline V CDR1 and CDR2: MGHDK, SYGVNS. The full variable domain, in which reference TRBV25-1 and TRBJ2-5 provide the parts outside the CDR3, is EADIYQTPRYLVIGTGKKITLECSQTMGHDKMYWYQQDPGMELHLIHYSYGVNSTEKGDLSSESTVSRIRTEHFPLTLESARPSHTSQYLCASARLGTQETQYFGPGTRLLVL.

The genes are TRBV12-3 or TRBV12-4 and TRBJ1-1, with unresolved D. The CDR3 has 14 amino acids. The V and J ends lost 6 bases and 0 bases respectively, with 11 bases between them. CDR3 residues: CASRVRVMNTEAFF. The CDR3 DNA reads as TGTGCCAGCAGGGTGAGGGTAATGAACACTGAAGCTTTCTTT.

The sample holds many counts of this clonotype. This chain joins TRBV19 and TRBJ2-7; no reliable D call. The V gene lost 5 bases and the J gene lost 2 bases, with 10 bases spanning the gap. The CDR3 covers 13 residues. Germline V gene data show CDR1 as LNHDA and CDR2 as SQIVND (reference sequence). The CDR3 DNA reads TGTGCCAGTAGTGTGGCTCGGACCTACGAGCAGTACTTC. It specifies CASSVARTYEQYF.